This entry lists 21 T cell receptor beta chains sequenced from one sample in a study of shared clonotypes between healthy human individuals. Method: immunoSEQ multiplex PCR; TCRdb's copy keeps in-frame clones and lacks some. The data hold more than 2,000,000 clones, with 93% observed a single time. Sequencing input: naive CD4+ T cells from PBMCs. The subset here: CD45RA+ positively selected. The receptors originated from a man younger than 35 in good health. Some clones in this sample may be carry-over from other donors' samples.

The V gene is TRBV21-1, the J gene TRBJ2-7; the DNA was not used to check the table's D call, TRBD1. TRBV21-1 is a pseudogene locus. This CDR3 is 14 amino acids long. This chain's CDR3 is CASIPDRGTYEQYF. The CDR3 nucleotides are TGTGCCAGCATACCGGACAGGGGGACCTACGAGCAGTACTTC.

The chain has TRBV27 and TRBJ2-2, with unresolved D. Germline values: CDR1 MNHEY, CDR2 SMNVEV (reference sequence). The CDR3 runs 12 residues. V was shortened by 5 bases and J by 8 bases, with 9 bases between the two germline ends. The CDR3 sequence is CASSALSGELFF. CDR3 DNA sequence: TGTGCCAGCAGTGCCCTTTCTGGGGAGCTGTTTTTT.

The chain employs TRBV6-5 and TRBJ1-5; D gene unclear. The V end lost 6 bases, the J end lost 0 bases, and 12 bases lay between the germline ends. Germline-derived CDR1 and CDR2 are MNHEY and SVGAGI. The CDR3 length is 15 residues. CDR3 DNA sequence: TGTGCCAGCAGGAAAGGACGGATTAGCAATCAGCCCCAGCATTTT. Protein product: CASRKGRISNQPQHF.

In its sample, this clone was seen once. This chain connects TRBV6-6 to TRBJ2-5; D is ambiguous. The V end was cut by 0 bases, the J end by 4 bases, with 9 bases between. Germline CDR1 MNHNY, CDR2 SVGAGI (reference sequence). The CDR3 loop spans 14 amino acids. This CDR3 reads CASSYSGTTETQYF. The CDR3 DNA reads as TGTGCCAGCAGTTACTCCGGCACAACAGAGACCCAGTACTTC.

V and J are TRBV6-6 and TRBJ1-1, with D possibly TRBD1 on 6 matching bases. CDR1 and CDR2 (germline): MNHNY, SVGAGI (reference sequence). The ends were cut back, 6 bases at V and 2 bases at J, with 13 bases in the middle. The CDR3 totals 14 residues. CDR3 in amino acids: CASRLGGLNTEAFF. The DNA for the CDR3 is TGTGCCAGCAGACTCGGGGGGCTAAACACTGAAGCTTTCTTT.

The V call is TRBV2, the J call TRBJ2-7; D may match TRBD1 or TRBD2 (6 bases each). CDR3 length: 13 amino acids. Per germline, CDR1 SNHLY and CDR2 FYNNEI. Trimming cost V 1 base and J 6 bases, with 10 bases left between them. The DNA of the CDR3 is TGTGCCAGCAGTGAAGAATCGGGGGCCGAGCAGTACTTC. Translation gives CASSEESGAEQYF.

The rearrangement uses TRBV5-6 and TRBJ1-4; TRBD1 agrees at 9 bases. Germline values: CDR1 SGHDT, CDR2 YYEEEE. CDR3 length: 14 amino acids. V trimming: 4 bases; J trimming: 8 bases; junction bases outside the gene matches: 6. The CDR3 spells CASSTRDREEKLFF. The CDR3 region has the DNA TGTGCCAGCAGCACCCGGGACAGGGAAGAAAAACTGTTTTTT.

The V gene is TRBV7-2, the J gene TRBJ2-1; tentatively, D is TRBD2 (6 bases). The CDR3 runs 13 residues. Germline CDR1 is SGHTA and CDR2 is FQGNSA. Between the trimmed V and J ends, which lost 1 base and 10 bases, there was a span of 11 bases. CDR3 amino acids: CASSLEEGTEQFF. CDR3 in DNA: TGTGCCAGCAGCTTAGAGGAGGGGACCGAGCAGTTCTTC.

The rearrangement links TRBV7-9 to TRBJ2-7, with 7 bases aligning to TRBD1. CDR3 length: 16 amino acids. The J segment lost 6 bases and the V segment lost 1 base, leaving 12 bases of the junction unmatched. Germline V gene sequence: CDR1 SEHNR, CDR2 FQNEAQ (reference sequence). The CDR3: CASSLGPPGQPGEQYF. In nucleotides, the CDR3 is TGTGCCAGCAGCTTAGGGCCCCCGGGACAGCCTGGCGAGCAGTACTTC.

V is TRBV5-8 and J is TRBJ1-3, with TRBD1 identical over 7 bases. This CDR3 comprises 16 residues. From germline, CDR1 is SGHTS and CDR2 YDEGEE. Germline trimming cut 1 base from V and 0 bases from J; bases unmatched to any gene: 4. The CDR3 region is CASSLRGQNSGNTIYF. The CDR3, as DNA: TGTGCCAGCAGCTTGCGGGGACAGAACTCTGGAAACACCATATATTTT.

This rearrangement joins TRBV7-3 to TRBJ2-2, with D unclear. V dropped 2 bases and J dropped 4 bases, with 11 bases sitting between them. The V gene's germline CDR1 is SGHTA and CDR2 FQGTGA. CDR3 length: 15 amino acids. CDR3 bases: TGTGCCAGCAGCTTAGGGCTACCCGGCACCGGGGAGCTGTTTTTT. Amino acids: CASSLGLPGTGELFF. The full variable domain, its missing parts supplied by reference TRBV7-3 and TRBJ2-2, is GAGVSQTPSNKVTEKGKYVELRCDPISGHTALYWYRQSLGQGPEFLIYFQGTGAADDSGLPNDRFFAVRPEGSVSTLKIQRTERGDSAVYLCASSLGLPGTGELFFGEGSRLTVL.

To note about this clone: Germline and junction disagree at one end, which may indicate a read error. The CDR3 region has the DNA TGTGCCAGCAGCGATGACAGGGCGTTGGATGGCTACGCCTTC. Residues: CASSDDRALDGYAF. The chain employs TRBV2 and TRBJ1-2; 7 bases align to TRBD1. The CDR3 contains 14 residues. The germline V gene has CDR1 SNHLY and CDR2 FYNNEI.

The gene calls are TRBV5-4 and TRBJ2-3, with 8 nucleotides matching TRBD2. The CDR3 spans 16 residues. V lost 4 bases and J lost 2; bases outside the gene matches: 9. The germline V gene has CDR1 SGHNT and CDR2 YYREEE (reference sequence). The CDR3 spells CASSPTGSGDTDTQYF. Written as DNA, the CDR3 is TGTGCCAGCAGCCCCACGGGTAGCGGGGACACAGATACGCAGTATTTT.

The chain has TRBV18 and TRBJ1-2, with 8 bases that match TRBD1. Per germline, CDR1 KGHSH and CDR2 LQKENI. The CDR3 is made up of 15 amino acids. With 3 bases clipped from V and 1 base from J, the junction kept 4 bases outside the gene matches. For the CDR3, the DNA is TGTGCCAGCTCACCGCAGGGGGCGAATAACTATGGCTACACCTTC. Translated: CASSPQGANNYGYTF.

The gene calls are TRBV28 and TRBJ1-3; D may be TRBD1 (6 bases). The CDR3 length is 16 residues. Trimming removed 5 bases at V and 4 bases at J, with 18 bases between. The germline V gene encodes CDR1 MDHEN and CDR2 SYDVKM. This chain's CDR3 is CASSPSWGALGNTIYF. The CDR3 DNA reads as TGTGCCAGCAGTCCTTCATGGGGGGCGCTCGGAAACACCATATATTTT. Full variable domain (missing parts from reference TRBV28 and TRBJ1-3): DVKVTQSSRYLVKRTGEKVFLECVQDMDHENMFWYRQDPGLGLRLIYFSYDVKMKEKGDIPEGYSVSREKKERFSLILESASTNQTSMYLCASSPSWGALGNTIYFGEGSWLTVV.

The chain uses TRBV28 and TRBJ1-5; D is uncertain. Trimming took 6 bases from V and 7 from J, leaving 13 bases between them. CDR1 is MDHEN and CDR2 is SYDVKM in the germline V gene. The CDR3 extends over 13 amino acids. The chain's CDR3 is CASRVSLHQPQHF. CDR3 DNA sequence: TGTGCCAGCAGGGTATCCCTTCACCAGCCCCAGCATTTT.

V is TRBV4-2 and J is TRBJ2-7; 7 nucleotides align to TRBD1. CDR1 is LGHNA, CDR2 YNFKEQ, per germline. With V trimmed by 3 bases and J by 7 bases, 9 bases remained unmatched. The CDR3 loop spans 14 amino acids. The chain's CDR3 is CASSHQTGNWEQYF. The CDR3 bases are TGTGCCAGCAGCCATCAGACAGGGAATTGGGAGCAGTACTTC.

This clone has only a few counts. The chain links TRBV29-1 to TRBJ1-5; maybe TRBD1 (5 bases). V was cut by 5 bases and J by 3 bases, with 11 bases left in between. The CDR3 spans 13 residues. The germline gives CDR1 SQVTM, CDR2 ANQGSEA. The CDR3 DNA reads TGCAGCGTTCTTTGGGACCCCAATCAGCCCCAGCATTTT. It translates to CSVLWDPNQPQHF.

J is TRBJ2-7 and V is TRBV9, with D unresolved. V dropped 3 bases and J dropped 2 bases, with 12 bases sitting between them. This CDR3 is 14 amino acids long. Germline values: CDR1 SGDLS, CDR2 YYNGEE. For the CDR3, the DNA is TGTGCCAGCAGCGCCGAGCTGGGAACCTACGAGCAGTACTTC. Its protein is CASSAELGTYEQYF.

The gene calls are TRBV4-2 and TRBJ2-1; D not resolved. This CDR3 has 15 residues. Germline-derived CDR1 and CDR2 are LGHNA and YNFKEQ. Between the trimmed V and J ends, which lost 0 bases and 7 bases, there was a span of 13 bases. Here the CDR3 reads CASSQDRAPWNEQFF. In DNA form, the CDR3 reads TGTGCCAGCAGCCAAGATCGGGCCCCCTGGAATGAGCAGTTCTTC.

This clone is a singleton in its sample. V is TRBV6-5 and J is TRBJ2-1; D may correspond to TRBD1 or TRBD2 (5 bases each). Trimming took 8 bases from V and 5 from J, leaving 13 bases between them. This CDR3 is built from 13 residues. Per the germline V gene, CDR1 is MNHEY and CDR2 is SVGAGI. In nucleotides, the CDR3 is TGTGCCAGCGTGGAATGGGGGAACAATGAGCAGTTCTTC. Translating it yields CASVEWGNNEQFF.